This TCR beta chain was sequenced for a study of blood T cell repertoires in COVID-19 (dated by TCRdb to 2020 to 2022). Broadly, across the study: Collaborator samples came from the United States, Italy and Spain and covered acute and convalescent phases of COVID-19. The material from the prospective study consisted of cDNA or gDNA derived from T cells, B-cell-depleted T cells, or PBMCs. The dataset comprised deeply sampled blood TCRbeta repertoires from subjects exposed to, actively infected with, or recovered from COVID-19. The repertoires were made available in a free public database intended to serve as a resource for research on the immune response to SARS-CoV-2. The samples were drawn from the first 160 participants of the ongoing ImmuneRACE study and from 950 to 1,500 subjects provided by 6 global collaborators. Nearly every sample came with metadata listing a de-identified subject ID, COVID-19 status, age in years and sex. HLA class I and class II types, where available, came from metadata supplied by the sample provider rather than from assay-based typing. The study at large found these results: The quantity of clinical and demographic metadata differed by source and by participant and was supplied without curation.

TCRbeta CDR3 regions were amplified from genomic DNA using the immunoSEQ Assay, a bias-controlled multiplex PCR. The paper's processing steps were these. Within the assay, amplification of reference gene primers was used to estimate how many nucleated cells each sample contained. To quantify the absolute abundance of each unique TCRbeta CDR3 rearrangement, sequence reads were collapsed and filtered. For each sample, productive Simpson clonality was calculated by taking the square root of Simpson's diversity index across productive rearrangements. TCRdb's version of the immuneACCESS table is confined to in-frame rearrangements and falls short of the full clone set. An unresolved V gene accounts for under half of the shortfall where checked; the remainder is of unknown origin. V and J calls and clone size are given by that table; D and trimming were obtained from the DNA. This sample lists about 120,000 clones; around 81% were detected once. In total, the top ten clones hold 10% to 15% of the sample.

Trimming takes 2 bases off V and 0 bases off J; junction bases not matched to a gene: 2. Looking up the germline V gene yields CDR1 MNHEY and CDR2 SVGEGT. Taken from cysteine to phenylalanine, the CDR3 has 15 residues. This entry keeps only the CDR3 DNA: 45 bases, framed from base 1. Whole blood was collected in K2EDTA tubes by collaborating institutions according to the institutions' own protocols. For TCRbeta analysis, collaborators shipped samples as frozen whole blood, isolated PBMCs, or DNA extracted from either of those sample types. A note on this clone: Its antigen is still unknown. Base quality data are lacking; no much larger clone is found one base away.

The V and J segments used are TRBV6-2 or TRBV6-3 and TRBJ2-7; TRBD2 agrees with 9 junctional bases. The TCR comes from a man aged 60 to 69 with acute or convalescent COVID-19. The sequencing sample was made of peripheral blood. The base sequence is TGTGCCAGCAGTTACCTTAGCGGGAGCTCCTACGAGCAGTACTTC. This yields the protein CASSYLSGSSYEQYF.